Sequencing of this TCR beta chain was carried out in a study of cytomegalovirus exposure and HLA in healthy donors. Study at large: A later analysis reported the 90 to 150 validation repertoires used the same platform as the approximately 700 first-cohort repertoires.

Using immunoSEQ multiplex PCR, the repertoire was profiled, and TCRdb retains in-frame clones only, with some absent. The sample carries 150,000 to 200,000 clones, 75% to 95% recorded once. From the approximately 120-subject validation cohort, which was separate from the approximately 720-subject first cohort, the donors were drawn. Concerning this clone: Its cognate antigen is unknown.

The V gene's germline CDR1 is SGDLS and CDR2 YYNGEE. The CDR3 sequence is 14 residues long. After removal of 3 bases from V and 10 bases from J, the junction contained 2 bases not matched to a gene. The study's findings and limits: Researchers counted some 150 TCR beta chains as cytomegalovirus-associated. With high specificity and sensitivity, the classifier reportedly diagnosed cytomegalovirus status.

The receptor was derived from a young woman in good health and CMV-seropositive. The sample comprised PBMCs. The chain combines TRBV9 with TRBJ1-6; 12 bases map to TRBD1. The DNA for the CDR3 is TGTGCCAGCAGCGACGGGACAGGGGGCTCACCCCTCCACTTT. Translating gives CASSDGTGGSPLHF.